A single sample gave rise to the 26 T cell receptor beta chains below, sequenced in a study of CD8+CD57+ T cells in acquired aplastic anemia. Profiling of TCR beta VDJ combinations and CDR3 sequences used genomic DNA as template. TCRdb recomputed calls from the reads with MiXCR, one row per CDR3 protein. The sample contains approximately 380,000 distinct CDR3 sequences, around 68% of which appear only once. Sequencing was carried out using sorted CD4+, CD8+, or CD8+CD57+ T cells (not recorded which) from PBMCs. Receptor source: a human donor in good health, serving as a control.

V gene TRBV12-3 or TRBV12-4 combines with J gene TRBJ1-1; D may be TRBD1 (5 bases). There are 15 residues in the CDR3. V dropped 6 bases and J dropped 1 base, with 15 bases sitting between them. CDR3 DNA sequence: TGTGCCAGCAGGAAAGGGACGGTCTCGAACACTGAAGCTTTCTTT. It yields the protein CASRKGTVSNTEAFF.

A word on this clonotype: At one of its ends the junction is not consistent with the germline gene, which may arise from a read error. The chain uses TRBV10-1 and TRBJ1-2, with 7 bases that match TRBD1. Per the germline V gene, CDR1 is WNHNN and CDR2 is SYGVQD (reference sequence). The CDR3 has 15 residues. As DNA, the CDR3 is TGTGCCAGCAGCCGCGACAGGGACTTTACCTATGACTACACCTTC. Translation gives CASSRDRDFTYDYTF.

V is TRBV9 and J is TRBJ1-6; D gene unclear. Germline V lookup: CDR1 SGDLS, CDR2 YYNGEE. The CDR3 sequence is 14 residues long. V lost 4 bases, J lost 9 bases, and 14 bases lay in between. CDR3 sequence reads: CASSFKVRGSPLHF. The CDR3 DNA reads TGTGCCAGCAGCTTCAAAGTGCGTGGTTCACCCCTCCACTTT.

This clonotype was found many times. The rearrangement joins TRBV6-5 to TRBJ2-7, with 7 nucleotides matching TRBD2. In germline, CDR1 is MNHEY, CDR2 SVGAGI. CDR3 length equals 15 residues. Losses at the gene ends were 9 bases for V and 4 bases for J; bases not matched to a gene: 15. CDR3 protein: CASRPMGGGKYEQYF. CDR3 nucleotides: TGTGCCAGTCGACCTATGGGGGGGGGTAAGTACGAGCAGTACTTC.

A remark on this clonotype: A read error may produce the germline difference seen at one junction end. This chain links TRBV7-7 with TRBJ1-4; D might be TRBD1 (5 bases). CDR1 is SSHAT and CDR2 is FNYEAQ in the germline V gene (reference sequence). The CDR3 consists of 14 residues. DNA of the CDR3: TGTGCTAGCAGCCCTGCGGGAGGGCGGGGACTATGGCTATTT. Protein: CASSPAGGRGLWLF.

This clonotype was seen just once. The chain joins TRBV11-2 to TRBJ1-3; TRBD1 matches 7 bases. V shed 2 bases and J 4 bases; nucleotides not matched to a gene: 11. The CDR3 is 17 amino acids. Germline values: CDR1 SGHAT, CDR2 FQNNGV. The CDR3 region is CASSLNGTELKGNTIYF. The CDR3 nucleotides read TGTGCCAGCAGCTTAAATGGGACAGAGCTAAAGGGAAACACCATATATTTT.

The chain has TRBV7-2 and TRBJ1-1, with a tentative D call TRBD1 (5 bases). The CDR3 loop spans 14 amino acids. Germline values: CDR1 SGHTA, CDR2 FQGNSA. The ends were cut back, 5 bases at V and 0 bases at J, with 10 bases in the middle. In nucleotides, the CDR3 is TGTGCCAGCAGCCCACGACAGATGAACACTGAAGCTTTCTTT. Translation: CASSPRQMNTEAFF. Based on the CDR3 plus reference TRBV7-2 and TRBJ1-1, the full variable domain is GAGVSQSPSNKVTEKGKDVELRCDPISGHTALYWYRQSLGQGLEFLIYFQGNSAPDKSGLPSDRFSAERTGGSVSTLTIQRTQQEDSAVYLCASSPRQMNTEAFFGQGTRLTVV.

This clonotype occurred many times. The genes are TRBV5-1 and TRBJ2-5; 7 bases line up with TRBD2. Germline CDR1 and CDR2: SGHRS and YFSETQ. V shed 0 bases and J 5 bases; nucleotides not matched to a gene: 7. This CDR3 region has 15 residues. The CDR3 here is CASSLVQTSEETQYF. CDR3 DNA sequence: TGCGCCAGCAGCTTGGTCCAAACTAGCGAGGAGACCCAGTACTTC.

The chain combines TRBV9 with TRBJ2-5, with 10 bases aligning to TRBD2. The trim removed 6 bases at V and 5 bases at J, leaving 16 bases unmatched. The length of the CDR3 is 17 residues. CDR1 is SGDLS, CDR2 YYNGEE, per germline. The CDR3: CASTLDTSGVIYETQYF. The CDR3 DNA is TGTGCCAGCACCCTAGATACTAGCGGGGTTATCTATGAGACCCAGTACTTC.

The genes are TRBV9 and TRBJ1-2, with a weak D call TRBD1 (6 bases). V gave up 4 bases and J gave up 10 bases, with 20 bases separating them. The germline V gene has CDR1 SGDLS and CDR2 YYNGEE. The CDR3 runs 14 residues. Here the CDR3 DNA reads TGTGCCAGCAGCTTGAGGGGGTCTAACGCTGACTACACCTTC. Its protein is CASSLRGSNADYTF.

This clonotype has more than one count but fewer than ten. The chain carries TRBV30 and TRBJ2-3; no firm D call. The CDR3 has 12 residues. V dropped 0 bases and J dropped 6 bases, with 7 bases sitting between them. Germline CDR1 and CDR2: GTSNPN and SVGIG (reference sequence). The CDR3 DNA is TGTGCCTGGAGTGTAAAGTGGGATACGCAGTATTTT. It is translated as CAWSVKWDTQYF.

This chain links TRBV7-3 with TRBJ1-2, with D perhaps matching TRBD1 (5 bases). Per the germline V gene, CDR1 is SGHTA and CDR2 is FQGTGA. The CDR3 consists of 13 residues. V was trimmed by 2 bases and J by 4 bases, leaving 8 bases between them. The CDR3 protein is CASSLAGTYGYTF. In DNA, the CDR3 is TGTGCCAGCAGCTTAGCCGGGACCTATGGCTACACCTTC.

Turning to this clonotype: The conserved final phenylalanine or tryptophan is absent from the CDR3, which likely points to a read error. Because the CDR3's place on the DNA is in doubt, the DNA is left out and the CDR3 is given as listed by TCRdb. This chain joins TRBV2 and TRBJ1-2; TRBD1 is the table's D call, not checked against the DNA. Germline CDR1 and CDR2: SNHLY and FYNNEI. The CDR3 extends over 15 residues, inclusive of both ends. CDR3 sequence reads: CASSVNRGGNIQYFG.

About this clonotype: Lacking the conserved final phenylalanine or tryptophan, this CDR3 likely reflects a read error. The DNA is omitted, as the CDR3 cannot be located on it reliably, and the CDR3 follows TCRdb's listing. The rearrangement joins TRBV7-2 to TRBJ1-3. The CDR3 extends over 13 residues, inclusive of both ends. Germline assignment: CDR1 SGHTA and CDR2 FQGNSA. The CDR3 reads CASSYNRYKENYV.

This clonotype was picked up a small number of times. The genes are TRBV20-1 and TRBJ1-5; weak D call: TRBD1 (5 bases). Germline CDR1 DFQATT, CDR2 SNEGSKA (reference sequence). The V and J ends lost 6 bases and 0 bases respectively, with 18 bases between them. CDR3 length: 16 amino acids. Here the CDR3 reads CSATPGETYSNQPQHF. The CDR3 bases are TGCAGTGCCACCCCGGGGGAGACATATAGCAATCAGCCCCAGCATTTT.

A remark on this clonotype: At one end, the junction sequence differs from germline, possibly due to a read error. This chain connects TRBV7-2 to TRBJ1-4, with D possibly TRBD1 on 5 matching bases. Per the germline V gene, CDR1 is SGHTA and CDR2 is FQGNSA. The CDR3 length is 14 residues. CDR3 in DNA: TGTGCCAGCAGCTTCGACAGCGTGGACGAAACACTGTTTTTT. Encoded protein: CASSFDSVDETLFF.

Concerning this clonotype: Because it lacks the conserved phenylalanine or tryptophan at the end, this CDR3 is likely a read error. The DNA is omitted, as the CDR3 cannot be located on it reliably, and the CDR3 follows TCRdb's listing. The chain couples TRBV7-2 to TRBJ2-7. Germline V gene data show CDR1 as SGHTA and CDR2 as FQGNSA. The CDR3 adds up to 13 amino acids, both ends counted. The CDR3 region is CASSLGLLRLEYY.

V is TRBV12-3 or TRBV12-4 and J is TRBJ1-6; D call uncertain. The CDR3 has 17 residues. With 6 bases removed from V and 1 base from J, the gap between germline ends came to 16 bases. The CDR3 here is CASSNPGGMSYNSPLHF. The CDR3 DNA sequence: TGTGCCAGCAGCAACCCTGGAGGGATGTCCTATAATTCACCCCTCCACTTT.

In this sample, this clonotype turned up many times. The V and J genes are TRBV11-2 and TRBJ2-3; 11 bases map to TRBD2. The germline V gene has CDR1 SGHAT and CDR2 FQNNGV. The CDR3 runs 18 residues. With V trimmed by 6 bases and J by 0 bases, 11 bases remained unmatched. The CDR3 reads CASSPRGLAETSTDTQYF. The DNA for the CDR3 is TGTGCCAGCAGTCCGCGGGGACTAGCGGAAACTAGCACAGATACGCAGTATTTT.

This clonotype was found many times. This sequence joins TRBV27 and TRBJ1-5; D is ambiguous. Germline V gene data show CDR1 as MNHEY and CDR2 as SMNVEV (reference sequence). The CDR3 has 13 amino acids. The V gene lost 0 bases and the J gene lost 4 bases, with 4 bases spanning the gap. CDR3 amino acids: CASSLSRNQPQHF. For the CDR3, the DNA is TGTGCCAGCAGTTTATCCAGGAATCAGCCCCAGCATTTT.

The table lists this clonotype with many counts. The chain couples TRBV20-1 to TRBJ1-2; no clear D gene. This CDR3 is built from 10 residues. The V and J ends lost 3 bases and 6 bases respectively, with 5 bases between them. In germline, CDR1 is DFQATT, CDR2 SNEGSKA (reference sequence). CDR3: CSARENGYTF. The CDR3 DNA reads TGCAGTGCTAGGGAGAATGGCTACACCTTC.

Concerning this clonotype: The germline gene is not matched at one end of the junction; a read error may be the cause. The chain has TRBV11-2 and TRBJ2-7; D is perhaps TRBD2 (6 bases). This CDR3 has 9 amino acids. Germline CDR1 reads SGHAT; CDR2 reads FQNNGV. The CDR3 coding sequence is TGTGCCAGCAGCGGGGAGGTGCGGTTC. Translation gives CASSGEVRF. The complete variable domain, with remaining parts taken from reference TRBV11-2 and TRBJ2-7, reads EAGVAQSPRYKIIEKRQSVAFWCNPISGHATLYWYQQILGQGPKLLIQFQNNGVVDDSQLPKDRFSAERLKGVDSTLKIQPAKLEDSAVYLCASSGEVRFGPGTRLTVT.

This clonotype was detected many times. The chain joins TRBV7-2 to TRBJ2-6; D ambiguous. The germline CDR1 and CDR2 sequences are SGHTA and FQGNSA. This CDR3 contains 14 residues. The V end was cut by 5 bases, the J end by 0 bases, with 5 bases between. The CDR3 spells CASSPASGANVLTF. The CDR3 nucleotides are TGTGCCAGCAGCCCAGCCTCTGGGGCCAACGTCCTGACTTTC.

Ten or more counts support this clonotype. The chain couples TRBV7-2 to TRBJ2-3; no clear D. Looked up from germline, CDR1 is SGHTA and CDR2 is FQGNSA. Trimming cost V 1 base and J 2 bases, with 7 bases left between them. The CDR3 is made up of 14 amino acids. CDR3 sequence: CASSLVANTDTQYF. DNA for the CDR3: TGTGCCAGCAGCTTAGTTGCCAACACAGATACGCAGTATTTT.

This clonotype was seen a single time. CDR3 DNA: TGTGCCAGCAGCCAGGCGGTGGGTCTCATGAACACTGAAGCTTTCTTT. Translation gives CASSQAVGLMNTEAFF. This chain uses TRBV12-3 or TRBV12-4 with TRBJ1-1; D remains unclear. V lost 6 bases, J lost 0 bases, and 17 bases lay in between. The CDR3 consists of 16 residues.

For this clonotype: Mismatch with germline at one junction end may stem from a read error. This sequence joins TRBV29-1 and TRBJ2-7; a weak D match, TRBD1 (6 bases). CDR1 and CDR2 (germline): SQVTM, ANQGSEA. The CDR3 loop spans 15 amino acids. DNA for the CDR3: TGCAGCGCCCTCCACAGTCAGGGGATCCCGTACTTCGAGCAATTC. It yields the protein CSALHSQGIPYFEQF.